The clone carrying this TCR beta chain was observed a few times. The sample is drawn from a study of control samples from healthy donors and cancer patients. The CDR3 consists of 14 residues. Germline V lookup: CDR1 MNHEY, CDR2 SVGAGI. J lost 5 bases, V lost 6 bases, and 6 bases had no gene match. Profiling relied on immunoSEQ multiplex PCR, and the TCRdb table lists in-frame clones only, not all of them. The sample consists of around 20,000 clones, approximately 80% of them appearing once. Source material: PBMCs. The TCR originated in an elderly man with head and neck cancer. The chain uses TRBV6-5 and TRBJ2-5; 10 bases line up with TRBD1. CDR3 sequence (DNA): TGTGCCAGCAGCCTCGGGACAGGGGCGGAGACCCAGTACTTC. This encodes CASSLGTGAETQYF.